This entry lists 5 T cell receptor beta chains sequenced from one sample in a study of shared clonotypes between healthy human individuals. The assay was immunoSEQ multiplex PCR, and TCRdb's table has in-frame clones only and misses some. This table holds roughly 380,000 clones, 95% to 97% found once. Sequenced sample: memory CD8+ T cells sorted from blood. Subset reported: CD45RO+ cells pooled with CCR7-negative TemRA cells. These receptors originate from a man younger than 45 in good health.

The chain joins TRBV19 to TRBJ1-1; D ambiguous. The CDR3 runs to 14 residues. With 5 bases removed from V and 4 bases from J, the gap between germline ends came to 14 bases. The germline gives CDR1 LNHDA, CDR2 SQIVND (reference sequence). In DNA form, the CDR3 reads TGTGCCAGTAGTGTCGTGTGGGGTCTCACTGAAGCTTTCTTT. Translation gives CASSVVWGLTEAFF.

The chain joins TRBV6-1 to TRBJ2-3; D is ambiguous. CDR1 is MNHNS and CDR2 is SASEGT in the germline V gene. The CDR3 is 12 residues long. The V gene lost 7 bases and the J gene lost 3 bases, with 8 bases spanning the gap. CDR3 sequence reads: CASTSGTDTQYF. The CDR3 DNA follows: TGTGCCAGCACCTCCGGGACAGATACGCAGTATTTT.

V is TRBV9 and J is TRBJ2-5; tentatively, D is TRBD1 (6 bases). Trimming left V 0 bases short and J 5 bases short, with 14 bases between. Germline V gives CDR1 SGDLS, CDR2 YYNGEE. The CDR3 is made up of 15 amino acids. CDR3: CASSVGGSGAETQYF. The CDR3 nucleotides are TGTGCCAGCAGCGTAGGTGGGTCAGGGGCCGAGACCCAGTACTTC.

V and J are TRBV30 and TRBJ2-7; TRBD1 is a possible D gene (5 bases). The ends were cut back, 0 bases at V and 4 bases at J, with 13 bases in the middle. Germline V gene data show CDR1 as GTSNPN and CDR2 as SVGIG (reference sequence). The CDR3 contains 14 residues. CDR3 sequence (DNA): TGTGCCTGGAGTGTGGTGCAGGGTAAATACGAGCAGTACTTC. This sequence encodes CAWSVVQGKYEQYF.

The rearrangement uses TRBV10-1 and TRBJ2-5; 10 bases line up with TRBD2. V shed 6 bases and J 2 bases; nucleotides not matched to a gene: 9. This CDR3 has 16 amino acids. CDR1 and CDR2 from the germline V gene are WNHNN and SYGVQD (reference sequence). CDR3 residues: CASSTTQREGQETQYF. As DNA, the CDR3 is TGCGCCAGCAGCACCACCCAGCGGGAGGGGCAAGAGACCCAGTACTTC.